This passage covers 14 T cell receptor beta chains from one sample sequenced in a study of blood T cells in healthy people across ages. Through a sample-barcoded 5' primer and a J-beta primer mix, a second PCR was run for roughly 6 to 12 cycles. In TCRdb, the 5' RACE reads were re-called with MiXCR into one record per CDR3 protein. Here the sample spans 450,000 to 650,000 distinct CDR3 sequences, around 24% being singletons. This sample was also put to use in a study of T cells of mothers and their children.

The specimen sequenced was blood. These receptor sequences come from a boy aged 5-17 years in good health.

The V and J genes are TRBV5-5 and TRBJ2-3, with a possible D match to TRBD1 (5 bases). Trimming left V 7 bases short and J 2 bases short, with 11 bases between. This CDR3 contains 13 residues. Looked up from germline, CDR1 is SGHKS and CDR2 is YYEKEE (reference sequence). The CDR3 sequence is CASSQGITDTQYF. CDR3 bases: TGTGCCAGCTCCCAGGGTATCACAGATACGCAGTATTTT.

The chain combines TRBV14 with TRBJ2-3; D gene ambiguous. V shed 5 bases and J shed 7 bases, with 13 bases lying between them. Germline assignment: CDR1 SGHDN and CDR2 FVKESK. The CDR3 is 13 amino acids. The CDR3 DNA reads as TGTGCCAGCAGCACCTTACAGACAAATACGCAGTATTTT. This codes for CASSTLQTNTQYF. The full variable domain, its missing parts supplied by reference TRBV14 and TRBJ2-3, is EAGVTQFPSHSVIEKGQTVTLRCDPISGHDNLYWYRRVMGKEIKFLLHFVKESKQDESGMPNNRFLAERTGGTYSTLKVQPAELEDSGVYFCASSTLQTNTQYFGPGTRLTVL.

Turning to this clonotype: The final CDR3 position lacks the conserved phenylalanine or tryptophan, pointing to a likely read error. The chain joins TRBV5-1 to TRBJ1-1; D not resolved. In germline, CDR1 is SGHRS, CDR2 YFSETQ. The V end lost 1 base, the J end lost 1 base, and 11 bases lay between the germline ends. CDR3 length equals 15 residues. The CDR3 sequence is CASSLIGSSNTEAFL. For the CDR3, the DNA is TGCGCCAGCAGCTTGATTGGGTCGTCGAACACTGAAGCTTTCCTT.

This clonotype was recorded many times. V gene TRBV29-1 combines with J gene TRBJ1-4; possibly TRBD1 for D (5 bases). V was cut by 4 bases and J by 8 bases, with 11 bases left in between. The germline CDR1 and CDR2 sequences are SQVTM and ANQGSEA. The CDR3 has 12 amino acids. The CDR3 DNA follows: TGCAGCGTTGCCCTGAGGGGAGAAAAACTGTTTTTT. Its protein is CSVALRGEKLFF.

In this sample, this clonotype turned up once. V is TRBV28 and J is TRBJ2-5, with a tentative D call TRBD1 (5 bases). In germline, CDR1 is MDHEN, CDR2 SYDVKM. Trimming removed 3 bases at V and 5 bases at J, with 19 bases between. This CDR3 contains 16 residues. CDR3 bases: TGTGCCAGCAGTTTCATGGGGCGGTTGCAAACGGAGACCCAGTACTTC. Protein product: CASSFMGRLQTETQYF.

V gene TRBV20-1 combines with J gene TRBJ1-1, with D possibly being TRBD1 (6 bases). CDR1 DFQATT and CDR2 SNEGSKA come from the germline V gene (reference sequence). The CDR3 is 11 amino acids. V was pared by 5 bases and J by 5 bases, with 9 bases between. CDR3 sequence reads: CSAQGLTEAFF. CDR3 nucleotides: TGCAGTGCTCAGGGGCTGACTGAAGCTTTCTTT.

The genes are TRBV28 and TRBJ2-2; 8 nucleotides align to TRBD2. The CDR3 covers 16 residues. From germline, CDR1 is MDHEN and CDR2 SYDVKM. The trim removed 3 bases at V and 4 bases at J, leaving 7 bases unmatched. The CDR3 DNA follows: TGTGCCAGCAGTTTCGGGAGGGTCGAGGGCACCGGGGAGCTGTTTTTT. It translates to CASSFGRVEGTGELFF. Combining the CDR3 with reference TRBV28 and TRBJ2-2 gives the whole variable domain DVKVTQSSRYLVKRTGEKVFLECVQDMDHENMFWYRQDPGLGLRLIYFSYDVKMKEKGDIPEGYSVSREKKERFSLILESASTNQTSMYLCASSFGRVEGTGELFFGEGSRLTVL.

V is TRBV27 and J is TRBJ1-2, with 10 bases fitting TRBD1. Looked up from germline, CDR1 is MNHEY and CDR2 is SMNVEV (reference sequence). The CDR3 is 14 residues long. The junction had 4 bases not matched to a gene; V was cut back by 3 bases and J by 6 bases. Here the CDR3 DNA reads TGTGCCAGCAGTTTCTCGACAGGGGGCGATGGCTACACCTTC. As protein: CASSFSTGGDGYTF.

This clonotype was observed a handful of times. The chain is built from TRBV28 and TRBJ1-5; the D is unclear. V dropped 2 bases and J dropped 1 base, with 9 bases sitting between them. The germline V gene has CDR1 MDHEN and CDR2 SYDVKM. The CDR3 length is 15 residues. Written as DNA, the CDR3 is TGTGCCAGCAGTTTAGCTAGTCGGAGCAATCAGCCCCAGCATTTT. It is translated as CASSLASRSNQPQHF. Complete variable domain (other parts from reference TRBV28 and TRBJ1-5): DVKVTQSSRYLVKRTGEKVFLECVQDMDHENMFWYRQDPGLGLRLIYFSYDVKMKEKGDIPEGYSVSREKKERFSLILESASTNQTSMYLCASSLASRSNQPQHFGDGTRLSIL.

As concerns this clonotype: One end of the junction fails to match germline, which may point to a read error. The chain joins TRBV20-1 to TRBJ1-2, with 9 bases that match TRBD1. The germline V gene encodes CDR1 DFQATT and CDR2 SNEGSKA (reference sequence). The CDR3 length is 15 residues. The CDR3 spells CGAIPRDRDNYGYTF. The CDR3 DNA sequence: TGCGGTGCCATCCCCCGGGACAGGGATAACTATGGCTACACCTTC.

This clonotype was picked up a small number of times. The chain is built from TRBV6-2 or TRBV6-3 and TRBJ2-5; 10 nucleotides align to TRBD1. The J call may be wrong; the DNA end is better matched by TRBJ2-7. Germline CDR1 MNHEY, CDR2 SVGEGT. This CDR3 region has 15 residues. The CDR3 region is CASKRTGQGAYEQYF. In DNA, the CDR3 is TGTGCCAGCAAACGAACCGGACAGGGGGCCTACGAGCAGTACTTC.

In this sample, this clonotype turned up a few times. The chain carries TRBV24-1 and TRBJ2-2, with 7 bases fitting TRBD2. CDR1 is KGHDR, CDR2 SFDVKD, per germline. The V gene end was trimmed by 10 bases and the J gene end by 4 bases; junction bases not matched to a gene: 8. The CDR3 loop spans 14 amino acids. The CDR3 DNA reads TGTGCCACATCGGCGGGAGTACGCACCGGGGAGCTGTTTTTT. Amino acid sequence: CATSAGVRTGELFF.

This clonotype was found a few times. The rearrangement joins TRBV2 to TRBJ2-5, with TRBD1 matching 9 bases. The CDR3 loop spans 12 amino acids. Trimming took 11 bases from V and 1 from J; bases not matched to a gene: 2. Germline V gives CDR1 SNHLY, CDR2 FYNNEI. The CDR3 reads CAGTGIQETQYF. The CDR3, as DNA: TGTGCCGGGACAGGGATCCAAGAGACCCAGTACTTC.

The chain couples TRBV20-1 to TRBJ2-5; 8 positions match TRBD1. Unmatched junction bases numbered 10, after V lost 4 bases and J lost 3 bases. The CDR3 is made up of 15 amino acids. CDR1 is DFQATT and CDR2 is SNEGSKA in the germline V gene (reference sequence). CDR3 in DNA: TGCAGTGCTACTCCCACGGACAGGGCCGAAGAGACCCAGTACTTC. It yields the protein CSATPTDRAEETQYF.